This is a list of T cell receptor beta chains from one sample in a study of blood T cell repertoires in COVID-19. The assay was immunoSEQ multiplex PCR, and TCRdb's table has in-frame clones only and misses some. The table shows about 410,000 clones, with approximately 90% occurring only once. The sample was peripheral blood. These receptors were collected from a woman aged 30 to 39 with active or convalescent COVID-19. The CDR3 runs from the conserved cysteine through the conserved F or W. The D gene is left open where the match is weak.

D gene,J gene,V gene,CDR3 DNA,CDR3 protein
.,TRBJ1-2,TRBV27,TGTGCCAGCAGTTTTTCAGGTAGCTATGGCTACACCTTC,CASSFSGSYGYTF
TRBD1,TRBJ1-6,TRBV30,TGTGCCTGGAGCAAAGGGACAGAAAATTCACCCCTCCACTTT,CAWSKGTENSPLHF
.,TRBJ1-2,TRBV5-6,TGTGCCAGCGGGGCCCAGAGTGCTCCTGGCTACACCTTC,CASGAQSAPGYTF
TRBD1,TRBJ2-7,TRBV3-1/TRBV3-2,TGTGCCAGCAGCCAAATCCCGGGACAGGGTTTAGGTGGCGAGCAGTACTTC,CASSQIPGQGLGGEQYF
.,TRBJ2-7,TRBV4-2,TGTGCCAGCAGCCTCCGGCAGGAATCCTACGAGCAGTACTTC,CASSLRQESYEQYF
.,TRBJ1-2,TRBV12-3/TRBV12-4,TGTGCCAGCAGTTTAAAGCCGGGGGGAGGCTACACCTTC,CASSLKPGGGYTF
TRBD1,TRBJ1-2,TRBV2,TGTGCCAGCACCGGCGGGACAGGGGATTGGTATGGCTACACCTTC,CASTGGTGDWYGYTF
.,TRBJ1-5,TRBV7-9,TGTGCCAGCAGCTTGGGCAGGGCTATGGATCAGCCCCAGCATTTT,CASSLGRAMDQPQHF
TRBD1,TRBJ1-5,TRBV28,TGTGCCAGCAGTTTGGACAGGGAGGGACAGGTTGGCAATCAGCCCCAGCATTTT,CASSLDREGQVGNQPQHF
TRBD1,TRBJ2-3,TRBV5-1,TGCGCCAGCAGCGTGGGACAGGGCACAGATACGCAGTATTTT,CASSVGQGTDTQYF
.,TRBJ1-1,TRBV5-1,TGCGCCAGCAGCTTGGTCTTCGGCGGGGAGCGCACTGAAGCTTTCTTT,CASSLVFGGERTEAFF
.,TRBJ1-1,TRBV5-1,TGCGCCAGCAGCTTGGCCTTAGGGGTGAACACTGAAGCTTTCTTT,CASSLALGVNTEAFF
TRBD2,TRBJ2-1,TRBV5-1,TGCGCCAGCAGCTCTAGCGGGGGGGAATACAATGAGCAGTTCTTC,CASSSSGGEYNEQFF
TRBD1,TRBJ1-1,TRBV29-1,TGCAGCATCCGGGACAGGGGCTTTGAAGCTTTCTTT,CSIRDRGFEAFF